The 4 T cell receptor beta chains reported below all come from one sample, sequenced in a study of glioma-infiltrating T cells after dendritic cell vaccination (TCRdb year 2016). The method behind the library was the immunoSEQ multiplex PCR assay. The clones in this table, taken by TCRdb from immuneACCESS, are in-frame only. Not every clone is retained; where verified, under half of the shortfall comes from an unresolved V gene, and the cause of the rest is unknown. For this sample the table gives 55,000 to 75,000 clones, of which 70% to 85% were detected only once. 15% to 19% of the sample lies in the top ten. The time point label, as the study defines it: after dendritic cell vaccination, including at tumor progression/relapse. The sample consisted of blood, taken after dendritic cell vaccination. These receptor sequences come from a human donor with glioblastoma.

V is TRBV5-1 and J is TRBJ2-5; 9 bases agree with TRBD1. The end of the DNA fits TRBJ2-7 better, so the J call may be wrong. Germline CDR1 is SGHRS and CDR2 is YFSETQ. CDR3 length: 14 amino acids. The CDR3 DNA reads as TGCGCCAGCAGCGCAGGACAGGGGTACCACGAGCAGTACTTC. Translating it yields CASSAGQGYHEQYF.

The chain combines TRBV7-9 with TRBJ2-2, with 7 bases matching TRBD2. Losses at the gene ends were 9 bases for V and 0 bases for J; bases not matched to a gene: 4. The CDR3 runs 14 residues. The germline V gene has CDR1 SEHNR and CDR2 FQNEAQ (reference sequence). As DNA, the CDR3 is TGTGCCAGTCGGCGGGGGACGAACACCGGGGAGCTGTTTTTT. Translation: CASRRGTNTGELFF.

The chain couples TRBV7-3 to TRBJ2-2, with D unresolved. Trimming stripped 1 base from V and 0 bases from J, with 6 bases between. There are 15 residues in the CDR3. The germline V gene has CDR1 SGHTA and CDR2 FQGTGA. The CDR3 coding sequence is TGTGCCAGCAGCTTAAGTCGAGCGAACACCGGGGAGCTGTTTTTT. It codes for CASSLSRANTGELFF.

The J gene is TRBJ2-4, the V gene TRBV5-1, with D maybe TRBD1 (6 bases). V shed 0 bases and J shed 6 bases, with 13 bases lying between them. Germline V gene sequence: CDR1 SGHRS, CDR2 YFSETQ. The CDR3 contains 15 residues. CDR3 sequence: CASSLEGDGRNIQYF. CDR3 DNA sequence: TGCGCCAGCAGCTTGGAGGGGGATGGGAGAAACATTCAGTACTTC.